What follows is one TCR beta chain and its context. V lost 2 bases to trimming and J lost 9 bases; unmatched junction nucleotides: 6. Per the germline V gene, CDR1 is LNHNV and CDR2 is YYDKDF (reference sequence). The CDR3 contains 16 residues. The sample is drawn from a study of T cells in Graves' hyperthyroidism and ophthalmopathy. RNA transcripts yielded amplified TCR beta CDR3 regions. The TCR CDR3 was amplified in a first-round RT-PCR using the HTBI primer set. Via MiXCR, TCRdb re-called the multiplex PCR reads, giving one row per CDR3 protein. Here the sample spans about 560,000 distinct CDR3 sequences, 40% to 55% being singletons.

Sequenced material: peripheral blood or thyroid tissue (not recorded which). The sequence came from a woman younger than 30 with Graves' hyperthyroidism. This sequence joins TRBV15 and TRBJ1-6; 11 bases map to TRBD1. The CDR3 loop is CATSRSLGTGGSPLHF. Here the CDR3 DNA reads TGTGCCACCAGCAGATCCCTGGGGACAGGGGGTTCACCCCTCCACTTT.